The 26 T cell receptor beta chains below were found in one sample sequenced in a study of regulatory T cells in long-lasting Graves disease. The TCR beta library used iRepertoire HTBI primers with Arm-PCR amplification of CDR3. TCRdb called the multiplex PCR reads again in MiXCR, with one record for every CDR3 protein. Among around 480,000 distinct CDR3 sequences listed, more than 15% were seen once. Time point meaning: newly diagnosed GD, antithyroid drugs for less than 3 months. RNA isolated from PBMCs was used to make the TCR library. These sequences were also reported in another study, on T cells in Graves' hyperthyroidism and ophthalmopathy.

The source was peripheral blood mononuclear cells (PBMCs), collected at new diagnosis, from a patient treated with antithyroid drugs. These receptors originate from a middle-aged woman with Graves disease.

The chain has TRBV3-1 and TRBJ2-1; D is undetermined. Germline CDR1 reads LGHDT; CDR2 reads YNNKEL (reference sequence). This CDR3 is built from 16 residues. Trimming took off 4 bases at V and 6 bases at J, with 19 bases between the two ends. The CDR3 nucleotides read TGTGCCAGCAGCCCCACGGCTGGCCCTCTAGGCAATGAGCAGTTCTTC. Its translation: CASSPTAGPLGNEQFF.

Only a few counts were recorded for this clonotype. The rearrangement joins TRBV20-1 to TRBJ1-1; TRBD1 matches 10 bases. This CDR3 spans 15 amino acids. The germline V gene has CDR1 DFQATT and CDR2 SNEGSKA (reference sequence). Losses at the gene ends were 7 bases for V and 4 bases for J; bases not matched to a gene: 12. The DNA for the CDR3 is TGCAGTGTTCCGACCGGGACAGGGGCGGGCACTGAAGCTTTCTTT. This codes for CSVPTGTGAGTEAFF.

Concerning this clonotype: One end of the junction varies from germline; a read error may be responsible. The chain joins TRBV12-3 or TRBV12-4 to TRBJ1-4; TRBD1 agrees at 8 bases. The CDR3 extends over 16 amino acids. The CDR3 spells CTSSLVYRGGDEKLFF. CDR3 in DNA: TGTACCAGCAGTTTAGTCTACAGGGGGGGAGATGAAAAACTGTTTTTT.

The table lists this clonotype with many counts. CDR3: CASSLDYNEQFF. The CDR3 DNA reads TGTGCCAGCAGCTTAGATTACAATGAGCAGTTCTTC. The chain joins TRBV7-9 to TRBJ2-1; D gene ambiguous. The V end lost 1 base, the J end lost 4 bases, and 2 bases lay between the germline ends. This CDR3 is 12 amino acids long. Germline-derived CDR1 and CDR2 are SEHNR and FQNEAQ (reference sequence).

The sample holds many counts of this clonotype. V usage is TRBV30 and J usage is TRBJ1-3; 7 nucleotides match TRBD1. Unmatched junction bases numbered 4, after V lost 0 bases and J lost 2 bases. The CDR3 covers 15 residues. The germline gives CDR1 GTSNPN, CDR2 SVGIG (reference sequence). The CDR3 here is CAWSVYRGAGNTIYF. In DNA form, the CDR3 reads TGTGCCTGGAGTGTGTACAGGGGCGCTGGAAACACCATATATTTT.

This clonotype was counted at least ten times. The CDR3 region is CASSIGQWAVGYTF. In DNA, the CDR3 is TGTGCCAGTAGTATCGGACAGTGGGCGGTTGGCTACACCTTC. This chain links TRBV19 with TRBJ1-2; D perhaps matches TRBD1 (6 bases). Germline-derived CDR1 and CDR2 are LNHDA and SQIVND (reference sequence). The CDR3 length is 14 residues. V shed 3 bases and J shed 7 bases, with 15 bases lying between them.

This clonotype was counted many times. The V gene is TRBV25-1, the J gene TRBJ2-1; D may match TRBD1 or TRBD2 (5 bases each). Trimming removed 2 bases at V and 0 bases at J, with 11 bases between. This CDR3 spans 16 amino acids. Germline V gene lookup returns CDR1 MGHDK and CDR2 SYGVNS. This chain's CDR3 is CASSEPGLSSYNEQFF. The DNA of the CDR3 is TGTGCCAGCAGTGAACCGGGGCTGAGCTCCTACAATGAGCAGTTCTTC.

The chain joins TRBV30 to TRBJ2-1; 8 nucleotides line up with TRBD1. Germline V gives CDR1 GTSNPN, CDR2 SVGIG (reference sequence). CDR3 length: 13 residues. V was clipped by 5 bases and J by 5 bases; unmatched bases: 5. The CDR3 DNA follows: TGTGCCTGGTGCATGGGACAGGACAATGAGCAGTTCTTC. Encoded protein: CAWCMGQDNEQFF.

This clonotype was observed many times. The gene calls are TRBV18 and TRBJ1-2; D is perhaps TRBD1 (6 bases). The CDR3 runs 14 residues. V lost 2 bases and J lost 4, with 11 bases in between. Germline V lookup: CDR1 KGHSH, CDR2 LQKENI. The CDR3 is CASSPYRDFYGYTF. In nucleotides, the CDR3 is TGTGCCAGCTCACCATACAGGGACTTCTATGGCTACACCTTC.

This clonotype was recorded a few times. The chain carries TRBV20-1 and TRBJ2-7; weak D call: TRBD1 (6 bases). CDR1 is DFQATT and CDR2 is SNEGSKA in the germline V gene (reference sequence). Trimming shortened V by 0 bases and J by 0 bases, and 15 bases separated the two germline ends. This CDR3 has 16 amino acids. Written as DNA, the CDR3 is TGCAGTGCTAGAGATACCGGGACAAGGAGCTCCTACGAGCAGTACTTC. This gives the protein CSARDTGTRSSYEQYF.

There are many counts of this clonotype. The chain couples TRBV9 to TRBJ2-1; a possible D gene is TRBD2 (5 bases). The V and J ends lost 2 bases and 8 bases respectively, with 11 bases between them. Germline values: CDR1 SGDLS, CDR2 YYNGEE. This CDR3 spans 13 amino acids. This CDR3 reads CASSVVPEDEQFF. The CDR3 bases are TGTGCCAGCAGCGTGGTCCCGGAGGATGAGCAGTTCTTC.

In this sample, this clonotype turned up many times. V usage is TRBV6-1 and J usage is TRBJ2-1; TRBD2 matches at 12 bases. Germline CDR1 MNHNS, CDR2 SASEGT. J lost 8 bases, V lost 6 bases, and 8 bases had no gene match. This CDR3 region has 15 residues. The CDR3 spells CASSHGLAGSYEQFF. CDR3 sequence (DNA): TGTGCCAGCAGCCACGGACTAGCGGGGTCGTATGAGCAGTTCTTC.

This clonotype was detected a few times. The V and J genes are TRBV10-3 and TRBJ2-3; D remains ambiguous. V was trimmed by 5 bases and J by 2 bases, leaving 8 bases between them. The CDR3 extends over 13 amino acids. The germline V gene encodes CDR1 ENHRY and CDR2 SYGVKD. The CDR3 protein is CAISPAVTDTQYF. CDR3 nucleotide sequence: TGTGCCATCAGTCCGGCTGTCACAGATACGCAGTATTTT.

CDR3 DNA sequence: TGCGCCAGCAGCTTGGATCCGAGCTCCTACAATGAGCAGTTCTTC. The encoded protein is CASSLDPSSYNEQFF. The chain recombines TRBV5-1 with TRBJ2-1; D is uncertain. V dropped 0 bases and J dropped 0 bases, with 7 bases sitting between them. Germline CDR1 and CDR2: SGHRS and YFSETQ. CDR3 length equals 15 residues.

This clonotype was picked up many times. V gene TRBV29-1 combines with J gene TRBJ2-1; D remains unclear. V lost 4 bases and J 7 bases, leaving 14 bases between the germline ends. CDR3 length: 13 amino acids. Germline CDR1 and CDR2: SQVTM and ANQGSEA. Here the CDR3 DNA reads TGCAGCGTTGCCGGACCGGCCCAGAATGAGCAGTTCTTC. Its protein product is CSVAGPAQNEQFF.

The chain couples TRBV6-1 to TRBJ1-1; 10 nucleotides align to TRBD1. Germline trimming cut 5 bases from V and 12 bases from J; bases unmatched to any gene: 12. CDR3 length: 14 residues. Germline CDR1 MNHNS, CDR2 SASEGT. The DNA for the CDR3 is TGTGCCAGCAGTCCCGACGGGGACAGGGGAACATCTTTCTTT. Protein product: CASSPDGDRGTSFF.

This rearrangement joins TRBV27 to TRBJ2-7, with 10 bases that match TRBD1. This CDR3 spans 15 amino acids. The J segment lost 2 bases and the V segment lost 1 base, leaving 2 bases of the junction unmatched. Per the germline V gene, CDR1 is MNHEY and CDR2 is SMNVEV (reference sequence). The CDR3, as DNA: TGTGCCAGCAGTTTATTGGGGACAGGGGCCTACGAGCAGTACTTC. This codes for CASSLLGTGAYEQYF.

This chain connects TRBV3-1 to TRBJ1-5; no firm D call. This CDR3 region has 16 residues. Between the trimmed V and J ends, which lost 4 bases and 5 bases, there was a span of 18 bases. From germline, CDR1 is LGHDT and CDR2 YNNKEL (reference sequence). The CDR3 nucleotides read TGTGCCAGCAGCCCATTGGGCCCCCCAGGCTATCAGCCCCAGCATTTT. It is translated as CASSPLGPPGYQPQHF.

V and J are TRBV6-2 or TRBV6-3 and TRBJ1-1; the D gene is possibly TRBD1 (5 bases). Deletions cut 7 bases from V and 1 base from J, with 13 bases between. This CDR3 region has 14 residues. From germline, CDR1 is MNHEY and CDR2 SVGEGT. The CDR3 bases are TGTGCCAGCACCATCAGGGACCCGAACACTGAAGCTTTCTTT. Amino acid sequence: CASTIRDPNTEAFF.

This clonotype was picked up one time. This may come from a read error, since a much larger clone is one base off. The chain recombines TRBV2 with TRBJ2-5, with TRBD2 identical over 7 bases. Germline V gene data show CDR1 as SNHLY and CDR2 as FYNNEI. The CDR3 consists of 12 residues. The CDR3 here is CASRPAGEDSFF. The CDR3 DNA is TGTGCCAGCAGGCCGGCGGGGGAAGATTCGTTCTTC. Filled out from reference TRBV2 and TRBJ2-5, the complete variable domain reads EPEVTQTPSHQVTQMGQEVILRCVPISNHLYFYWYRQILGQKVEFLVSFYNNEISEKSEIFDDQFSVERPDGSNFTLKIRSTKLEDSAMYFCASRPAGEDSFFGPGTRLLVL.

This clonotype was counted many times. The chain combines TRBV5-1 with TRBJ2-3; tentative D call: TRBD2 (6 bases). Germline V gene data show CDR1 as SGHRS and CDR2 as YFSETQ. With 1 base removed from V and 4 bases from J, the gap between germline ends came to 13 bases. The CDR3 runs to 15 residues. In nucleotides, the CDR3 is TGCGCCAGCAGCTTGTTCAGCGGCGGGGCAGATACGCAGTATTTT. This encodes CASSLFSGGADTQYF. Using reference TRBV5-1 and TRBJ2-3 for the parts outside the CDR3, the full variable domain is KAGVTQTPRYLIKTRGQQVTLSCSPISGHRSVSWYQQTPGQGLQFLFEYFSETQRNKGNFPGRFSGRQFSNSRSEMNVSTLELGDSALYLCASSLFSGGADTQYFGPGTRLTVL.

Note on this clonotype: A much bigger clone sits one base away, suggesting this may be a read error. The chain couples TRBV3-1 to TRBJ1-5; 11 bases match TRBD1. CDR3 length: 14 residues. Germline V CDR1 and CDR2: LGHDT, YNNKEL (reference sequence). The J segment lost 8 bases and the V segment lost 4 bases, leaving 4 bases of the junction unmatched. This CDR3 reads CASSPDRGPKPQHF. The CDR3 DNA reads TGTGCCAGCAGCCCGGACAGGGGGCCCAAGCCCCAGCATTTT.

This clonotype was detected only a few times. This chain connects TRBV7-2 to TRBJ2-7, with 7 bases that match TRBD1. CDR3 size: 14 residues. Germline CDR1 SGHTA, CDR2 FQGNSA. V was clipped by 5 bases and J by 7 bases; unmatched bases: 11. The CDR3 reads CASSTGTAPWEQYF. The CDR3 nucleotides read TGTGCCAGCAGCACAGGGACAGCCCCTTGGGAGCAGTACTTC.

This clonotype was observed a handful of times. The chain uses TRBV12-3 or TRBV12-4 and TRBJ2-1; 7 positions agree with TRBD2. V was clipped by 4 bases and J by 0 bases; unmatched bases: 3. There are 15 residues in the CDR3. DNA for the CDR3: TGTGCCAGCAGTTGGGGCGGGAGCTCCTACAATGAGCAGTTCTTC. It codes for CASSWGGSSYNEQFF.

This clonotype occurred many times. CDR3 in amino acids: CASSSHSTEAFF. The CDR3 DNA sequence: TGCGCCAGCAGCTCTCATAGTACTGAAGCTTTCTTT. V usage is TRBV5-1 and J usage is TRBJ1-1; the D is unclear. The germline CDR1 and CDR2 sequences are SGHRS and YFSETQ. V lost 3 bases and J lost 5, with 8 bases in between. The CDR3 length is 12 residues.

This clonotype occurred many times. The chain links TRBV12-5 to TRBJ2-1, with D uncertain. Germline CDR1 LGHNT, CDR2 FRNRAP. Trimming left V 6 bases short and J 10 bases short, with 16 bases between. This CDR3 is built from 13 residues. The CDR3 bases are TGTGCTAGTGGGACCCAAACCGCGGCGGAGCAGTTCTTC. Translating it yields CASGTQTAAEQFF.